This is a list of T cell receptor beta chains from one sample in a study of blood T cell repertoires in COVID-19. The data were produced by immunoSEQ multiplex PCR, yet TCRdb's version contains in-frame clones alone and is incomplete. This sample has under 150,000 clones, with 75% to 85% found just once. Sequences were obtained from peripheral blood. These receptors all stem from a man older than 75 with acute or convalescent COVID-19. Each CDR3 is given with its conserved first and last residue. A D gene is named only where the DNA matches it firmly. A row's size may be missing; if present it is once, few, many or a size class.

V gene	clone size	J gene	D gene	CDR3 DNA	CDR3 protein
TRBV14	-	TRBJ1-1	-	TGTGCCAGCAGGAGCCGGGACACTGAAGCTTTCTTT	CASRSRDTEAFF
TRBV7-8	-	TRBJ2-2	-	TGTGCCAGCAGCGGGGATCGGGGTCTCGTTGCCGGGGAGCTGTTTTTT	CASSGDRGLVAGELFF
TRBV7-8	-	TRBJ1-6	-	TGTGCCAGCAGCTTAACTTCGACAGCAAATTCACCCCTCCACTTT	CASSLTSTANSPLHF
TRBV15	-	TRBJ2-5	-	TGTGCCACCAGCAGGACAGTTGTCCAAGAGACCCAGTACTTC	CATSRTVVQETQYF
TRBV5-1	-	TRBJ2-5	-	TGCGCCAGCAGCCCCATGAATCAGGGGTCTGGGGAGACCCAGTACTTC	CASSPMNQGSGETQYF
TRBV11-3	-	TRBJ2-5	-	TGTGCCAGCAGCTTAGCTTCGCAAGAGACCCAGTACTTC	CASSLASQETQYF
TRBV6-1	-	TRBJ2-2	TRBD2	TGTGCCAGCAGTGAATCCGCGGGGGGGCCCGGGGAGCTGTTTTTT	CASSESAGGPGELFF
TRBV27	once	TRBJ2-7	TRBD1	TGTGCCAGCAGTGCTCCGGGACAGGGGACCTACGAGCAGTACTTC	CASSAPGQGTYEQYF
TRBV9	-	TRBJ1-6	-	TGTGCCAGCAGCCCACAAGGAGGGTTACCTTCACCCCTCCACTTT	CASSPQGGLPSPLHF
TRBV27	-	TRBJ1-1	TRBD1	TGTGCCAGCAGATCCCTCACAGGGGTCACTGAAGCTTTCTTT	CASRSLTGVTEAFF
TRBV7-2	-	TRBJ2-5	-	TGTGCCAGCAGCTTAGCGGGCGGGGGCGGATCGCAAGAGACCCAGTACTTC	CASSLAGGGGSQETQYF
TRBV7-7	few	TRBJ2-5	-	TGTGCTAGCAGCCCTCTGGAGACCCAGTACTTC	CASSPLETQYF
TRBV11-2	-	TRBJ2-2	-	TGTGCCAGCAGCCCCCGGGGAGCAGCGAACACCGGGGAGCTGTTTTTT	CASSPRGAANTGELFF
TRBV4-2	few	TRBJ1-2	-	TGTGCCAGCAGCCAAGGTACGGCGGGGGATGTTGTTGGCTACACCTTC	CASSQGTAGDVVGYTF
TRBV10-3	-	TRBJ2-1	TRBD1	TGTGCCATCAGTGAGAGGGGGCAGGATGAGCAGTTCTTC	CAISERGQDEQFF
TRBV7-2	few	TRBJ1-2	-	TGTGCCAGCAGCTTTGGAGCCACAGGAGGGAACTATGGCTACACCTTC	CASSFGATGGNYGYTF
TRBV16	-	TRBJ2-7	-	TGTGCCAGCAGCGCAGGTGGGGCTTGGGGCGAGCAGTACTTC	CASSAGGAWGEQYF
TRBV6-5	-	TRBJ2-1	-	TGTGCCAGCAGTCGCGGGACGGCCTCCTACAATGAGCAGTTCTTC	CASSRGTASYNEQFF
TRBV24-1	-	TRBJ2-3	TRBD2	TGTGCCACCAGTGATTCAGCGGGGGGGCCGTATGGCACAGATACGCAGTATTTT	CATSDSAGGPYGTDTQYF
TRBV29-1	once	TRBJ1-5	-	TGCAGCGTTGTTCTTGAGGGCGGGAGCAATCAGCCCCAGCATTTT	CSVVLEGGSNQPQHF
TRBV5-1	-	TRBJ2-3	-	TGCGCCAGCAGCCGTGAGACGGGGGTTCAACAGGATACGCAGTATTTT	CASSRETGVQQDTQYF
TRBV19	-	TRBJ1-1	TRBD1	TGTGCCAGTAGTTTACAGGGGGTGATCACTGAAGCTTTCTTT	CASSLQGVITEAFF
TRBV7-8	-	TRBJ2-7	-	TGTGCCAGCAGCTTAGGGGGGGACGAGGACTCCTACGAGCAGTACTTC	CASSLGGDEDSYEQYF
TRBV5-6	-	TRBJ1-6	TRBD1	TGTGCCAGCAGCTTGGAGAGGGGGCTTGTTTCACCCCTCCACTTT	CASSLERGLVSPLHF
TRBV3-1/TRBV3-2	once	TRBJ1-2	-	TGTGCCAGTGGGAACGAGGGAATCTATGGCTACACCTTC	CASGNEGIYGYTF
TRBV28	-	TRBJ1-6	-	TGTGCCAGCAGTTTAAGGGGACAAAGCTCCTATAATTCACCCCTCCACTTT	CASSLRGQSSYNSPLHF
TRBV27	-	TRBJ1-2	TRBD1	TGTGCCAGCAGTCCAGCCCGGGACAGTCTTTCTGGCTACACCTTC	CASSPARDSLSGYTF
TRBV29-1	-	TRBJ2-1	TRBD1	TGCAGCGGGGTAGGGACAGGGATGTCCAATGAGCAGTTCTTC	CSGVGTGMSNEQFF
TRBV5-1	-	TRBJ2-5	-	TGCGCCAGCAGCTTGGGTCAGAGAGGCCAAGAGACCCAGTACTTC	CASSLGQRGQETQYF
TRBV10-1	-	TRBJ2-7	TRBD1	TGCGCCAGCGGCAGTTCCGGGACAGGGGATCGGAGGTACTTC	CASGSSGTGDRRYF
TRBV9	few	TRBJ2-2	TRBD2	TGTGCCAGCAGCGTACAGCGGGGGGTGGGCACCGGGGAGCTGTTTTTT	CASSVQRGVGTGELFF
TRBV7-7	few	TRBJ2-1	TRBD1	TGTGCCAGCAGCCCTGGGACAGGGGGTGGAAATGAGCAGTTCTTC	CASSPGTGGGNEQFF
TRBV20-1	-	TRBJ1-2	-	TGCAGTGCTAGAGCCGGCTATGGCTACACCTTC	CSARAGYGYTF
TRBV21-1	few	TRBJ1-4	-	TGTGCCAGCAGCGGCCAGTTGAAACTGTTTTTT	CASSGQLKLFF
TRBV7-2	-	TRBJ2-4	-	TGTGCCAGCAGCTTAGGAACGAGGGACATTCAGTACTTC	CASSLGTRDIQYF
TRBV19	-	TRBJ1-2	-	TGTGCCAGTACCCGGGGAACAGGGCACTATGGCTACACCTTC	CASTRGTGHYGYTF
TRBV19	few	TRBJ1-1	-	TGTGCCAGTAGACCGCGGGGGGGGAACGCTGAAGCTTTCTTT	CASRPRGGNAEAFF
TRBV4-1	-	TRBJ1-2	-	TGCGCCAGCAGCCAAGGGGGAGGATATGGCTACACCTTC	CASSQGGGYGYTF
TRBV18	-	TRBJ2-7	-	TGTGCCAGCTCGAAAGGGGACACTTCCTACGAGCAGTACTTC	CASSKGDTSYEQYF
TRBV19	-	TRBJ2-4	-	TGTGCCAGTAGGGACAGCCTAGCCAAAAACATTCAGTACTTC	CASRDSLAKNIQYF
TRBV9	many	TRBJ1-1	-	TGTGCCAGCAGCGAGGGAGGGGTCAGGAACACTGAAGCTTTCTTT	CASSEGGVRNTEAFF
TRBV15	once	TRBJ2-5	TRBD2	TGTGCCACCACCGCGGCGGGGGTACAGACCCAGTACTTC	CATTAAGVQTQYF
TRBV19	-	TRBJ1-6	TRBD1	TGTGCCAGTAGTATAGGACAGGGGGCGAGATCACCCCTCCACTTT	CASSIGQGARSPLHF
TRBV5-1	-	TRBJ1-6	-	TGCGCCAGCAGAGGCGGGGATAATTCACCCCTCCACTTT	CASRGGDNSPLHF
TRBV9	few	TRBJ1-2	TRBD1	TGTGCCAGCAGCGTAGGGGTAGGGGGACAGCGGGCCGGTGGCTACACCTTC	CASSVGVGGQRAGGYTF
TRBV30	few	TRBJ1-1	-	TGTGCCTGGGATCAGGGAGGCGGCACTGAAGCTTTCTTT	CAWDQGGGTEAFF
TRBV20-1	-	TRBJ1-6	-	TGCAGTGCTAGTGCACCAGGGACACTCTATAATTCACCCCTCCACTTT	CSASAPGTLYNSPLHF
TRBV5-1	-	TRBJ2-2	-	TGCGCCAGCAGCTATGACAGGAACACCGGGGAGCTGTTTTTT	CASSYDRNTGELFF
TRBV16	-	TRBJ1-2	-	TGTGCCAGCAGCCAATTTCGGGGATTTGCTAACTATGGCTACACCTTC	CASSQFRGFANYGYTF
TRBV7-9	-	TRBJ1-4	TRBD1	TGTGCCAGCAGTCAAACACAGGGGTTATTAGAAAAACTGTTTTTT	CASSQTQGLLEKLFF